These 27 T cell receptor beta chains were sequenced from one sample in a study of blood T cell repertoires in COVID-19. The method was immunoSEQ multiplex PCR; TCRdb's version includes in-frame clones alone and lacks a portion of them. The table includes under 250,000 clones, 86% detected once. Input material: peripheral blood. These receptors all stem from a woman aged 80 or older with COVID-19, enrolled during active disease.

For this clone: This same CDR3 is encoded by further DNA sequences in the sample. This chain connects TRBV6-5 to TRBJ1-1; D unclear. Germline assignment: CDR1 MNHEY and CDR2 SVGAGI. The germline V and J ends were trimmed by 6 bases and 4 bases, with 6 bases remaining between them. The CDR3 extends over 11 amino acids. For the CDR3, the DNA is TGTGCCAGCAGCCGGGGCACTGAAGCTTTCTTT. The encoded protein is CASSRGTEAFF.

The CDR3 coding sequence is TGTGCCAGCTCAGCGACAGGGGCCTACGAGCAGTACTTC. Its protein product is CASSATGAYEQYF. V and J are TRBV18 and TRBJ2-7; 8 bases align to TRBD1. Germline loops: CDR1 KGHSH, CDR2 LQKENI. The CDR3 covers 13 residues. Trimming at V came to 5 bases and at J to 2 bases, leaving 2 bases not matched to a gene.

The genes are TRBV5-1 and TRBJ2-3; D is undetermined. From germline, CDR1 is SGHRS and CDR2 YFSETQ. V lost 6 bases and J lost 0, with 8 bases in between. The length of the CDR3 is 13 residues. In DNA, the CDR3 is TGCGCCAGCAACCCAGGCAGCACAGATACGCAGTATTTT. It yields the protein CASNPGSTDTQYF. The entire variable domain, with the rest obtained from reference TRBV5-1 and TRBJ2-3, is as follows: KAGVTQTPRYLIKTRGQQVTLSCSPISGHRSVSWYQQTPGQGLQFLFEYFSETQRNKGNFPGRFSGRQFSNSRSEMNVSTLELGDSALYLCASNPGSTDTQYFGPGTRLTVL.

This CDR3 is CASSERGFYGYTF. The CDR3 DNA reads TGTGCCAGCAGTGAACGAGGTTTCTATGGCTACACCTTC. The J gene is TRBJ1-2, the V gene TRBV2, with unresolved D. V was shortened by 2 bases and J by 4 bases, with 8 bases between the two germline ends. The CDR3 covers 13 residues. In germline, CDR1 is SNHLY, CDR2 FYNNEI.

This clone was detected a few times. The J gene is TRBJ1-2, the V gene TRBV9, with D uncertain. V was cut by 4 bases and J by 7 bases, with 20 bases left in between. Germline CDR1 SGDLS, CDR2 YYNGEE. This CDR3 region has 15 residues. The CDR3 reads CASSFSSGSPIGYTF. DNA for the CDR3: TGTGCCAGCAGCTTTTCCTCGGGATCCCCTATTGGCTACACCTTC.

This clone was observed a few times. The J gene is TRBJ2-3, the V gene TRBV18, with D perhaps TRBD1 (6 bases). The V end was cut by 0 bases, the J end by 2 bases, with 15 bases between. CDR1 is KGHSH, CDR2 LQKENI, per germline. The CDR3 is 17 amino acids. The CDR3 loop is CASSPPTAGENTDTQYF. As DNA, the CDR3 is TGTGCCAGCTCACCACCAACGGCAGGGGAGAACACAGATACGCAGTATTTT.

The chain uses TRBV11-3 and TRBJ1-5, with 7 bases aligning to TRBD1. Germline trimming cut 1 base from V and 1 base from J; bases unmatched to any gene: 7. CDR1 SGHNT and CDR2 YENEEA come from the germline V gene. The CDR3 totals 17 residues. CDR3 in amino acids: CASSLVRGVRSNQPQHF. CDR3 bases: TGTGCCAGCAGCTTAGTCAGGGGGGTAAGGAGCAATCAGCCCCAGCATTTT.

The chain couples TRBV3-1 (or the pseudogene TRBV3-2) to TRBJ1-1; no clear D. The length of the CDR3 is 14 residues. Trimming pared 2 bases from V and 7 bases from J, leaving 14 bases between. Germline loops: CDR1 LGHDT, CDR2 YNNKEL (reference sequence). The CDR3 DNA sequence: TGTGCCAGCAGCCAACGCTCGATGCAGGATGAAGCTTTCTTT. Amino acids: CASSQRSMQDEAFF.

The chain links TRBV19 to TRBJ1-1, with 7 bases matching TRBD1. V lost 7 bases and J lost 1; bases outside the gene matches: 6. CDR1 is LNHDA, CDR2 SQIVND, per germline (reference sequence). The CDR3 contains 14 residues. CDR3 DNA sequence: TGTGCCAGTACCGCGGGACAGAGGAACACTGAAGCTTTCTTT. This encodes CASTAGQRNTEAFF.

The J gene is TRBJ1-2, the V gene TRBV10-3; TRBD1 is a possible D gene (6 bases). This CDR3 has 13 residues. Germline CDR1 is ENHRY and CDR2 is SYGVKD. V was cut by 4 bases and J by 6 bases, with 12 bases left in between. The DNA of the CDR3 is TGTGCCATCAGTGCATTGGGGGCGGATGGCTACACCTTC. Encoded protein: CAISALGADGYTF.

DNA for the CDR3: TGTGCCTGGAGCACACAGGGATACACCGGGGAGCTGTTTTTT. Encoded protein: CAWSTQGYTGELFF. The chain employs TRBV30 and TRBJ2-2; perhaps TRBD1 as D (6 bases). The V end lost 3 bases, the J end lost 3 bases, and 11 bases lay between the germline ends. The CDR3 is 14 amino acids. Germline V gene data show CDR1 as GTSNPN and CDR2 as SVGIG (reference sequence).

This sequence joins TRBV6-5 and TRBJ2-3; TRBD2 is a possible D gene (6 bases). The CDR3 is 14 residues long. Germline CDR1 and CDR2: MNHEY and SVGAGI. V was clipped by 4 bases and J by 7 bases, with 15 bases between them. CDR3 DNA: TGTGCCAGCAGTTCCGGGACTCCAGACAATACGCAGTATTTT. It yields the protein CASSSGTPDNTQYF.

The V call is TRBV19, the J call TRBJ2-5, with TRBD1 matching over 7 bases. The CDR3 runs to 15 residues. The germline CDR1 and CDR2 sequences are LNHDA and SQIVND (reference sequence). Trimming cost V 5 bases and J 6 bases; bases outside gene matches: 12. CDR3 region: CASSASTGTAKTQYF. CDR3 in DNA: TGTGCCAGTAGTGCCTCGACAGGGACGGCGAAGACCCAGTACTTC.

The J gene is TRBJ2-2, the V gene TRBV2; no clear D gene. The CDR3 loop spans 13 amino acids. The V end lost 3 bases, the J end lost 4 bases, and 6 bases lay between the germline ends. Germline CDR1 reads SNHLY; CDR2 reads FYNNEI. The CDR3 DNA follows: TGTGCCAGCAGTGAGTTGGCCACCGGGGAGCTGTTTTTT. This encodes CASSELATGELFF.

This sequence joins TRBV5-1 and TRBJ2-2, with 10 bases aligning to TRBD1. V dropped 4 bases and J dropped 7; count of bases not matched to a gene: 4. The germline CDR1 and CDR2 sequences are SGHRS and YFSETQ. This CDR3 has 14 amino acids. The CDR3 reads CASSPGTGVGELFF. DNA for the CDR3: TGCGCCAGCAGCCCAGGGACAGGGGTCGGGGAGCTGTTTTTT.

J is TRBJ1-5 and V is TRBV2; tentatively, D is TRBD1 (5 bases). Germline values: CDR1 SNHLY, CDR2 FYNNEI. The CDR3 loop spans 14 amino acids. Trimming pared 5 bases from V and 11 bases from J, leaving 19 bases between. CDR3 coding DNA: TGTGCCAGCAGTTCCGGGACCCCTCGGGGGTCCCAGCATTTT. This codes for CASSSGTPRGSQHF.

The chain carries TRBV5-1 and TRBJ2-3; the D gene is possibly TRBD2 (5 bases). The CDR3 has 15 residues. Deletions cut 7 bases from V and 1 base from J, with 16 bases between. From germline, CDR1 is SGHRS and CDR2 YFSETQ. As DNA, the CDR3 is TGCGCCAGCGGGGAGTCCGGGCTGCGCACAGATACGCAGTATTTT. It specifies CASGESGLRTDTQYF.

The chain employs TRBV15 and TRBJ2-4, with D tentatively TRBD1 (6 bases). The CDR3 loop spans 17 amino acids. CDR1 and CDR2 (germline): LNHNV, YYDKDF (reference sequence). Trimming pared 0 bases from V and 2 bases from J, leaving 14 bases between. The CDR3: CATSREQATGPKNIQYF. In DNA form, the CDR3 reads TGTGCCACCAGCAGAGAGCAGGCGACAGGCCCCAAAAACATTCAGTACTTC.

The chain carries TRBV28 and TRBJ1-6, with D uncertain. The CDR3 totals 14 residues. V was pared by 8 bases and J by 3 bases, with 11 bases between. Germline V CDR1 and CDR2: MDHEN, SYDVKM. The CDR3 protein is CASRGQLYNSPLHF. The CDR3 coding sequence is TGTGCCAGCCGAGGGCAGCTCTATAATTCACCCCTCCACTTT.

The chain couples TRBV5-1 to TRBJ2-3; tentatively, D is TRBD2 (6 bases). The CDR3 runs to 14 residues. Germline values: CDR1 SGHRS, CDR2 YFSETQ. V shed 4 bases and J shed 2 bases, with 11 bases lying between them. The CDR3 DNA is TGCGCCAGCAGCGGCGGGGACTTCACAGATACGCAGTATTTT. This sequence encodes CASSGGDFTDTQYF.

J is TRBJ2-2 and V is TRBV7-2, with a possible D match to TRBD2 (7 bases). V was shortened by 0 bases and J by 4 bases, with 12 bases between the two germline ends. The CDR3 has 16 amino acids. Looked up from germline, CDR1 is SGHTA and CDR2 is FQGNSA. CDR3 amino acids: CASSLAGGPGTGELFF. The CDR3 nucleotides are TGTGCCAGCAGCTTAGCGGGGGGGCCGGGCACCGGGGAGCTGTTTTTT.

In its sample, this clone was seen a few times. The V gene is TRBV7-2, the J gene TRBJ1-5; the D gene is possibly TRBD1 (6 bases). The germline V gene has CDR1 SGHTA and CDR2 FQGNSA. The CDR3 contains 16 residues. Trimming removed 0 bases at V and 9 bases at J, with 18 bases between. Here the CDR3 reads CASSLAVRGAHLPQHF. The CDR3 DNA is TGTGCCAGCAGCTTAGCGGTTCGGGGGGCCCATCTGCCCCAGCATTTT.

The rearrangement joins TRBV7-2 to TRBJ1-6; 8 bases fit TRBD1. V gave up 5 bases and J gave up 7 bases; unmatched junction bases: 4. The CDR3 spans 14 residues. Germline CDR1 and CDR2: SGHTA and FQGNSA. Written as DNA, the CDR3 is TGTGCCAGCAGCACGGGACAGGCCAATTCACCCCTCCACTTT. Protein product: CASSTGQANSPLHF. The full variable domain, with the rest looked up from reference TRBV7-2 and TRBJ1-6, is GAGVSQSPSNKVTEKGKDVELRCDPISGHTALYWYRQSLGQGLEFLIYFQGNSAPDKSGLPSDRFSAERTGGSVSTLTIQRTQQEDSAVYLCASSTGQANSPLHFGNGTRLTVT.

The chain employs TRBV5-4 and TRBJ2-1; TRBD2 matches at 10 bases. Per the germline V gene, CDR1 is SGHNT and CDR2 is YYREEE (reference sequence). V shed 2 bases and J 4 bases; nucleotides not matched to a gene: 9. This CDR3 is 17 amino acids long. As DNA, the CDR3 is TGTGCCAGCAGCTTTTCCGTTAGCGGGGGGTCATACAATGAGCAGTTCTTC. Encoded protein: CASSFSVSGGSYNEQFF.

The rearrangement links TRBV3-1 (or the pseudogene TRBV3-2) to TRBJ1-6; 7 nucleotides line up with TRBD1. There are 16 residues in the CDR3. Germline trimming cut 4 bases from V and 7 bases from J; bases unmatched to any gene: 10. Germline CDR1 LGHDT, CDR2 YNNKEL (reference sequence). The CDR3 protein is CASSPLGTEGNSPLHF. CDR3 DNA: TGTGCCAGCAGCCCATTGGGGACAGAAGGGAATTCACCCCTCCACTTT.

This sequence joins TRBV19 and TRBJ2-1; 13 positions agree with TRBD2. V lost 9 bases, J lost 1 base, and 3 bases stayed unmatched. Germline lookup yields CDR1 LNHDA and CDR2 SQIVND (reference sequence). This CDR3 spans 15 amino acids. CDR3 nucleotide sequence: TGTGCCAGCCGGACTAGCGGGGGATCCTACAATGAGCAGTTCTTC. Residues: CASRTSGGSYNEQFF.

The CDR3 here is CASSSNSNSYEQYF. CDR3 nucleotides: TGTGCCAGTAGCTCGAACAGCAACTCCTACGAGCAGTACTTC. The rearrangement joins TRBV19 to TRBJ2-7, with D uncertain. This CDR3 contains 14 residues. V lost 6 bases and J 0 bases, leaving 12 bases between the germline ends. Germline V gene sequence: CDR1 LNHDA, CDR2 SQIVND (reference sequence).